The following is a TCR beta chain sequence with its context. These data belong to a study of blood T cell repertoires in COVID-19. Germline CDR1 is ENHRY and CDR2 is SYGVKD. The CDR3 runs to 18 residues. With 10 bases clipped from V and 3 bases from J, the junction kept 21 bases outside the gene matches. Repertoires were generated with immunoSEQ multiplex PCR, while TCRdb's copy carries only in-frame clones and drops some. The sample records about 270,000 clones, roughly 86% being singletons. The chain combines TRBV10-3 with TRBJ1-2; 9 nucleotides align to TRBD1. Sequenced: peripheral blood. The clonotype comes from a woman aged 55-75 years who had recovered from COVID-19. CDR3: CATGGLGTGQGLYYGYTF. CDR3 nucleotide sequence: TGTGCCACCGGCGGCTTGGGGACCGGACAGGGGCTATACTATGGCTACACCTTC.